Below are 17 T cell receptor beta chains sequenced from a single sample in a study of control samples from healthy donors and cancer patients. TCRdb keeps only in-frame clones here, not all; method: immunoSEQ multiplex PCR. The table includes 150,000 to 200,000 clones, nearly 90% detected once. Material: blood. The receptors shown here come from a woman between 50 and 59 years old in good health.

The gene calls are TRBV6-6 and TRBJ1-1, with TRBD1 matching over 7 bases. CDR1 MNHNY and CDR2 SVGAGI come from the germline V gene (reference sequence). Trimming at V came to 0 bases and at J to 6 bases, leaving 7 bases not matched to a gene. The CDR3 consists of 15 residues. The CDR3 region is CASSYSQGLSAEAFF. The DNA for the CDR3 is TGTGCCAGCAGTTACTCACAGGGGTTGTCGGCTGAAGCTTTCTTT.

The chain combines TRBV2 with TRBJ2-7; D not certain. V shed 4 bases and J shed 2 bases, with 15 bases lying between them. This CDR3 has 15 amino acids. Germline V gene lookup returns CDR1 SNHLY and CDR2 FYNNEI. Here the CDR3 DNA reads TGTGCCAGCAGTGTTGCCCGGCAGGACCCCTACGAGCAGTACTTC. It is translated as CASSVARQDPYEQYF.

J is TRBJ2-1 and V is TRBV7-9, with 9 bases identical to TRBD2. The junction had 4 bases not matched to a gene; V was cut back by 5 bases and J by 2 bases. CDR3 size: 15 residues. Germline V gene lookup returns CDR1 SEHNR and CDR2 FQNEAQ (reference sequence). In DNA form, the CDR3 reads TGTGCCAGCAGCCCCGTAGCGGGGGCCTACAATGAGCAGTTCTTC. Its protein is CASSPVAGAYNEQFF.

DNA of the CDR3: TGTGCCAGCAGCGTAGGGCGGTCCCCCTACGAGCAGTACTTC. Translating gives CASSVGRSPYEQYF. The V and J genes are TRBV9 and TRBJ2-7; no firm D call. Germline CDR1 and CDR2: SGDLS and YYNGEE. There are 14 residues in the CDR3. Trimming stripped 0 bases from V and 2 bases from J, with 9 bases between.

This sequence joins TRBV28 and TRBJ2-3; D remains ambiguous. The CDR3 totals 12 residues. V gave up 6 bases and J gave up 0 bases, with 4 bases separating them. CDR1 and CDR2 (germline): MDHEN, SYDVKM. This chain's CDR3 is CASRTSTDTQYF. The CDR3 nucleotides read TGTGCCAGCAGGACTAGCACAGATACGCAGTATTTT.

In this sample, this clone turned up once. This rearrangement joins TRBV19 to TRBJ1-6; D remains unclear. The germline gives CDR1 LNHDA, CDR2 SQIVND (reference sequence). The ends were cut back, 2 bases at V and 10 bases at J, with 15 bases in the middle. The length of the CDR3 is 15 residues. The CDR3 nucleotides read TGTGCCAGTAGTATAAGTGGAGTTTCTGGCTCACCCCTCCACTTT. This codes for CASSISGVSGSPLHF.

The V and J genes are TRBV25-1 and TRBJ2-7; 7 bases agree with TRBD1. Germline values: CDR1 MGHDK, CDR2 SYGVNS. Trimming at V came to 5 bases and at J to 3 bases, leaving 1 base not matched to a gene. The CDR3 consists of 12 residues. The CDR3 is CASSRQGYEQYF. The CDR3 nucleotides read TGTGCCAGCAGTCGACAGGGCTACGAGCAGTACTTC.

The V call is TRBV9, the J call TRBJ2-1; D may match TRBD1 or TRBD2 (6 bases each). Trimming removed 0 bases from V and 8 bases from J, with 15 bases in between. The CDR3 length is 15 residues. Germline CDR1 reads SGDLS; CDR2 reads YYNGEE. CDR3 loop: CASSVEPGARDEQFF. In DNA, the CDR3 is TGTGCCAGCAGCGTAGAGCCGGGGGCCCGGGATGAGCAGTTCTTC. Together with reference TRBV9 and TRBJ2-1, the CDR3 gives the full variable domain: DSGVTQTPKHLITATGQRVTLRCSPRSGDLSVYWYQQSLDQGLQFLIQYYNGEERAKGNILERFSAQQFPDLHSELNLSSLELGDSALYFCASSVEPGARDEQFFGPGTRLTVL.

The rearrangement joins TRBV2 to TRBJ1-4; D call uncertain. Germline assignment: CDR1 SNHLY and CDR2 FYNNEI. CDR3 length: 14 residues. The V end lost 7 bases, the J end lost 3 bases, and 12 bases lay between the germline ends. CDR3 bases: TGTGCCAGCAACCGTCTGGAGGCTAATGAAAAACTGTTTTTT. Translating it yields CASNRLEANEKLFF.

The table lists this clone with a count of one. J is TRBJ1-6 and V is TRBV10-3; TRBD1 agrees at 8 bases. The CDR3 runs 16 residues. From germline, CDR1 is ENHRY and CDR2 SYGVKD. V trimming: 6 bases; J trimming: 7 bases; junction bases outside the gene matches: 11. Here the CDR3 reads CAIRTSQGASNSPLHF. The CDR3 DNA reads TGTGCCATCAGAACATCCCAGGGGGCGTCAAATTCACCCCTCCACTTT.

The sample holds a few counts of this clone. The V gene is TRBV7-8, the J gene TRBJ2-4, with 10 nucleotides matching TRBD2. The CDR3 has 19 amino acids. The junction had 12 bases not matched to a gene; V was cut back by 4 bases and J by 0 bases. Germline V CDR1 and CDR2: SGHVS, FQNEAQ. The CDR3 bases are TGTGCCAGCAGCTCCGTAGCGGGGGGAAGATTGGTAGCCAAAAACATTCAGTACTTC. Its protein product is CASSSVAGGRLVAKNIQYF. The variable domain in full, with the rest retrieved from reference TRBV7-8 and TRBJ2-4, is GAGVSQSPRYKVAKRGQDVALRCDPISGHVSLFWYQQALGQGPEFLTYFQNEAQLDKSGLPSDRFFAERPEGSVSTLKIQRTQQEDSAVYLCASSSVAGGRLVAKNIQYFGAGTRLSVL.

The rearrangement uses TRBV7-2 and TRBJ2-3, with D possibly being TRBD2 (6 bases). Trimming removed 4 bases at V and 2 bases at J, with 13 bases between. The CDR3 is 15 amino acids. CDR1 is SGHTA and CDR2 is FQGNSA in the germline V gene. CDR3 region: CASSSRSGPTDTQYF. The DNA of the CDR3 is TGTGCCAGCAGCTCGCGTAGCGGACCCACAGATACGCAGTATTTT. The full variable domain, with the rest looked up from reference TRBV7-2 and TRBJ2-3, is GAGVSQSPSNKVTEKGKDVELRCDPISGHTALYWYRQSLGQGLEFLIYFQGNSAPDKSGLPSDRFSAERTGGSVSTLTIQRTQQEDSAVYLCASSSRSGPTDTQYFGPGTRLTVL.

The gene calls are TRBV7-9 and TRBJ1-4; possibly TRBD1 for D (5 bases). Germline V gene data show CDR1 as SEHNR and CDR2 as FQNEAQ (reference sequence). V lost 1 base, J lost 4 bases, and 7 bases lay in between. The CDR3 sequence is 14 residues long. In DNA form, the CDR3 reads TGTGCCAGCAGCTTAGTGACAGATAATGAAAAACTGTTTTTT. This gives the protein CASSLVTDNEKLFF. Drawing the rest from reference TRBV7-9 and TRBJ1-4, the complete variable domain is DTGVSQNPRHKITKRGQNVTFRCDPISEHNRLYWYRQTLGQGPEFLTYFQNEAQLEKSRLLSDRFSAERPKGSFSTLEIQRTEQGDSAMYLCASSLVTDNEKLFFGSGTQLSVL.

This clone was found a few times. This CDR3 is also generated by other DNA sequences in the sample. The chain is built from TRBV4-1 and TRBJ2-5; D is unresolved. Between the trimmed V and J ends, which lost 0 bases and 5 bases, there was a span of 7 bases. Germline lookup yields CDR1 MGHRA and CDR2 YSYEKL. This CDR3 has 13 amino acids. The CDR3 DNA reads TGCGCCAGCAGCCAAGATGCGAGGGAGACCCAGTACTTC. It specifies CASSQDARETQYF.

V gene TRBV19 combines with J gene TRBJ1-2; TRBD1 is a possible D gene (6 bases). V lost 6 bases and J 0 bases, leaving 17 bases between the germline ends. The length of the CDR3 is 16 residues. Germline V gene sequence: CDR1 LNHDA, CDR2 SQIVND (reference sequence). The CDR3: CASRGEGGDTNYGYTF. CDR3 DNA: TGTGCCAGTAGAGGAGAAGGGGGGGACACTAACTATGGCTACACCTTC.

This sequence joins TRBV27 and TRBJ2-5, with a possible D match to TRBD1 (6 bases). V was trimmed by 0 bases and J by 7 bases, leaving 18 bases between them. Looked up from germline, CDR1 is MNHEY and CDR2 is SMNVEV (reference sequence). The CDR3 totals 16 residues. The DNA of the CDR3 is TGTGCCAGCAGTTTATCGATCTCACAGGGAGCAGGGACCCAGTACTTC. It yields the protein CASSLSISQGAGTQYF.

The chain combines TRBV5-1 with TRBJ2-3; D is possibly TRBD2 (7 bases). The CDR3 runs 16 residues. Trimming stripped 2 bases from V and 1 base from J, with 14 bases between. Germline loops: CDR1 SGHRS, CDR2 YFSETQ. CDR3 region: CASSLVGGPRTDTQYF. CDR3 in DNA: TGCGCCAGCAGCTTAGTGGGGGGGCCCCGCACAGATACGCAGTATTTT.